One sample yielded the 16 T cell receptor beta chains listed below, sequenced in a study of blood T cell repertoires in COVID-19. Clones were sequenced by immunoSEQ multiplex PCR, and TCRdb holds only the in-frame ones, with some missing. The sample consists of approximately 200,000 clones, around 84% of them appearing once. The sequenced sample was PBMCs or T cells enriched from blood (not recorded which). The receptors here all came from a woman in her twenties or thirties who had recovered from COVID-19.

This rearrangement joins TRBV6-5 to TRBJ2-3, with 8 positions matching TRBD2. The CDR3 totals 14 residues. In germline, CDR1 is MNHEY, CDR2 SVGAGI. The V segment lost 7 bases and the J segment 2 bases; nucleotides outside the gene matches: 5. The chain's CDR3 is CASKLAAPTDTQYF. The DNA of the CDR3 is TGTGCCAGCAAACTAGCGGCCCCCACAGATACGCAGTATTTT.

The rearrangement uses TRBV18 and TRBJ2-1; 7 bases map to TRBD2. The CDR3 runs 13 residues. Per germline, CDR1 KGHSH and CDR2 LQKENI. Trimming removed 6 bases from V and 5 bases from J; junction bases left unmatched: 4. The CDR3: CASSPTSDNEQFF. The CDR3 nucleotides are TGTGCCAGCTCCCCTACTAGCGACAATGAGCAGTTCTTC.

CDR3: CATSDTDRDQETQYF. The CDR3, as DNA: TGTGCCACCAGTGATACGGACAGGGACCAAGAGACCCAGTACTTC. J is TRBJ2-5 and V is TRBV24-1, with TRBD1 matching over 8 bases. The germline V gene has CDR1 KGHDR and CDR2 SFDVKD. The V and J ends lost 3 bases and 0 bases, in that order; junction bases with no gene match: 2. This CDR3 is 15 amino acids long.

The chain carries TRBV19 and TRBJ2-3; 13 nucleotides line up with TRBD2. The CDR3 length is 18 residues. The germline V gene has CDR1 LNHDA and CDR2 SQIVND (reference sequence). The V gene end was trimmed by 10 bases and the J gene end by 0 bases; junction bases not matched to a gene: 13. Written as DNA, the CDR3 is TGTGCCACCGGACTAGCGGGAGTAAGGGGACCTAGCACAGATACGCAGTATTTT. Amino acid sequence: CATGLAGVRGPSTDTQYF.

CDR3 sequence: CAISGTDRHNSPLHF. DNA for the CDR3: TGTGCCATCAGTGGTACGGACAGGCACAATTCACCCCTCCACTTT. The V and J genes are TRBV10-3 and TRBJ1-6, with 7 bases fitting TRBD1. The CDR3 has 15 amino acids. Per the germline V gene, CDR1 is ENHRY and CDR2 is SYGVKD. V dropped 4 bases and J dropped 7; count of bases not matched to a gene: 7.

The chain is built from TRBV6-5 and TRBJ1-1, with D unclear. CDR1 is MNHEY and CDR2 is SVGAGI in the germline V gene. This CDR3 contains 12 residues. V lost 5 bases to trimming and J lost 8 bases, with 12 bases between them. The DNA for the CDR3 is TGTGCCAGCAGTCCCAGATTGCAGGAAGCTTTCTTT. This codes for CASSPRLQEAFF.

This chain connects TRBV27 to TRBJ2-1, with 14 bases lining up with TRBD2. Germline CDR1 and CDR2: MNHEY and SMNVEV (reference sequence). CDR3 length: 15 amino acids. J lost 6 bases, V lost 4 bases, and 2 bases had no gene match. The CDR3 protein is CASSSGTSGSNEQFF. CDR3 nucleotide sequence: TGTGCCAGCAGTTCCGGGACTAGCGGGAGCAATGAGCAGTTCTTC.

The CDR3 sequence: CASRVGTGKGGYTF. In DNA, the CDR3 is TGTGCCAGCAGGGTCGGGACAGGGAAAGGTGGCTACACCTTC. This chain links TRBV2 with TRBJ1-2; 9 nucleotides line up with TRBD1. The junction had 9 bases not matched to a gene; V was cut back by 6 bases and J by 7 bases. There are 14 residues in the CDR3. Germline lookup yields CDR1 SNHLY and CDR2 FYNNEI. The full variable domain, rest sourced from reference TRBV2 and TRBJ1-2, is EPEVTQTPSHQVTQMGQEVILRCVPISNHLYFYWYRQILGQKVEFLVSFYNNEISEKSEIFDDQFSVERPDGSNFTLKIRSTKLEDSAMYFCASRVGTGKGGYTFGSGTRLTVV.

The chain carries TRBV19 and TRBJ2-1, with TRBD2 matching 11 bases. CDR1 is LNHDA, CDR2 SQIVND, per germline (reference sequence). CDR3 length: 16 amino acids. With V trimmed by 5 bases and J by 9 bases, 12 bases remained unmatched. In nucleotides, the CDR3 is TGTGCCAGTAGTTACGCCGGGACTAGCGGAGGAGGTGAGCAGTTCTTC. It yields the protein CASSYAGTSGGGEQFF.

V usage is TRBV5-4 and J usage is TRBJ1-3; D perhaps matches TRBD1 (5 bases). The germline gives CDR1 SGHNT, CDR2 YYREEE (reference sequence). Between the trimmed V and J ends, which lost 0 bases and 2 bases, there was a span of 18 bases. The CDR3 extends over 18 amino acids. CDR3 loop: CASSLVSGRGITGNTIYF. Here the CDR3 DNA reads TGTGCCAGCAGCTTGGTCAGTGGACGGGGGATTACTGGAAACACCATATATTTT. Full variable domain (remainder filled in from reference TRBV5-4 and TRBJ1-3): ETGVTQSPTHLIKTRGQQVTLRCSSQSGHNTVSWYQQALGQGPQFIFQYYREEENGRGNFPPRFSGLQFPNYSSELNVNALELDDSALYLCASSLVSGRGITGNTIYFGEGSWLTVV.

This clone appeared once. The J gene is TRBJ2-3, the V gene TRBV9; TRBD2 aligns across 11 bases. The CDR3 sequence is 15 residues long. After removal of 4 bases from V and 3 bases from J, the junction contained 4 bases not matched to a gene. Germline lookup yields CDR1 SGDLS and CDR2 YYNGEE. The CDR3 here is CASSPLAGGTDTQYF. The CDR3 DNA reads as TGTGCCAGCAGCCCCCTAGCGGGAGGTACAGATACGCAGTATTTT.

V usage is TRBV28 and J usage is TRBJ2-7, with TRBD2 identical over 9 bases. J gave up 2 bases and V 6 bases, and 11 bases lay outside the gene matches. CDR1 is MDHEN and CDR2 is SYDVKM in the germline V gene. The CDR3 extends over 16 amino acids. The CDR3 is CASSPRGGTFPYEQYF. CDR3 sequence (DNA): TGTGCCAGCAGCCCGCGGGGGGGTACCTTCCCCTACGAGCAGTACTTC.

This clone was counted a single time. V gene TRBV12-3 or TRBV12-4 combines with J gene TRBJ1-5, with D perhaps TRBD1 (6 bases). This CDR3 has 13 residues. Between the trimmed V and J ends, which lost 7 bases and 6 bases, there was a span of 13 bases. For the CDR3, the DNA is TGTGCCAGCACCACAGGGTTGGGTCAGCCCCAGCATTTT. It encodes CASTTGLGQPQHF.

The chain links TRBV12-3 or TRBV12-4 to TRBJ1-2, with D uncertain. Trimming removed 8 bases at V and 2 bases at J, with 12 bases between. The CDR3 runs 13 residues. Here the CDR3 reads CASYQVPNYGYTF. As DNA, the CDR3 is TGTGCCAGCTATCAGGTCCCCAACTATGGCTACACCTTC.

V usage is TRBV20-1 and J usage is TRBJ1-4; D ambiguous. CDR1 DFQATT and CDR2 SNEGSKA come from the germline V gene (reference sequence). The CDR3 sequence is 15 residues long. The V and J ends lost 3 bases and 4 bases respectively, with 15 bases between them. The CDR3 bases are TGCAGTGCTAGTCCCGTGGCGCCTAGTAATGAAAAACTGTTTTTT. This encodes CSASPVAPSNEKLFF.

The chain links TRBV14 to TRBJ2-5, with D perhaps matching TRBD2 (5 bases). The CDR3 spans 16 residues. Germline lookup yields CDR1 SGHDN and CDR2 FVKESK. Trimming shortened V by 2 bases and J by 5 bases, and 18 bases separated the two germline ends. Written as DNA, the CDR3 is TGTGCCAGCAGCCAACCTGGCTCAGCCGAGCGGGAGACCCAGTACTTC. Encoded protein: CASSQPGSAERETQYF.